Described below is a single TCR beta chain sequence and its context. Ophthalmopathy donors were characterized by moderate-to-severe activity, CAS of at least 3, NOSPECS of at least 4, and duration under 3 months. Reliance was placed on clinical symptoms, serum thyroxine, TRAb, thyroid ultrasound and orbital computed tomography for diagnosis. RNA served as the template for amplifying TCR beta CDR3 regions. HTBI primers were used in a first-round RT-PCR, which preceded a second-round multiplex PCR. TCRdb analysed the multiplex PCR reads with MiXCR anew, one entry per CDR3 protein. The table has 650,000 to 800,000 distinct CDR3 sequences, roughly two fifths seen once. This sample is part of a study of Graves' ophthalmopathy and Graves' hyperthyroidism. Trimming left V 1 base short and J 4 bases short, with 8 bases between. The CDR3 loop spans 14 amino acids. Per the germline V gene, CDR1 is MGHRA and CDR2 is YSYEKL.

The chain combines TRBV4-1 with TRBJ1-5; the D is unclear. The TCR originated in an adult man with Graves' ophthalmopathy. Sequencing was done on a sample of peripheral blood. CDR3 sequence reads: CASSQGPVNQPQHF. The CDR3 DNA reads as TGCGCCAGCAGCCAAGGACCCGTAAATCAGCCCCAGCATTTT.